The next 18 T cell receptor beta chains were all read from a single sample in a study of blood T cell repertoires in COVID-19. Profiled with immunoSEQ multiplex PCR; TCRdb holds only in-frame clones, not every one. The table includes over 250,000 clones, around 92% detected once. Specimen: PBMCs or T cells enriched from blood (not recorded which). These receptors were taken from a woman aged 55-69 years who had recovered from COVID-19.

The chain has TRBV3-1 (or the pseudogene TRBV3-2) and TRBJ1-6, with 7 bases that match TRBD1. Germline values: CDR1 LGHDT, CDR2 YNNKEL (reference sequence). The CDR3 length is 13 residues. J gave up 9 bases and V 7 bases, and 6 bases lay outside the gene matches. For the CDR3, the DNA is TGTGCCAGCACCACAGGGGCGTTTTCACCCCTCCACTTT. Its translation is CASTTGAFSPLHF.

This chain connects TRBV11-3 to TRBJ2-5; 9 bases are shared with TRBD2. This CDR3 contains 13 residues. With V trimmed by 6 bases and J by 5 bases, 4 bases remained unmatched. CDR1 is SGHNT, CDR2 YENEEA, per germline. CDR3 amino acids: CASRGLASETQYF. In DNA, the CDR3 is TGTGCCAGCAGGGGACTAGCTTCGGAGACCCAGTACTTC.

The chain uses TRBV3-1 (or the pseudogene TRBV3-2) and TRBJ2-6; 8 bases line up with TRBD1. J gave up 10 bases and V 3 bases, and 2 bases lay outside the gene matches. Per the germline V gene, CDR1 is LGHDT and CDR2 is YNNKEL (reference sequence). The CDR3 contains 13 residues. For the CDR3, the DNA is TGTGCCAGCAGCCAGGGGACAGGAAACGTCCTGACTTTC. This gives the protein CASSQGTGNVLTF.

The gene calls are TRBV5-1 and TRBJ2-5; maybe TRBD2 (5 bases). With 7 bases removed from V and 1 base from J, the gap between germline ends came to 14 bases. The CDR3 totals 14 residues. Germline CDR1 reads SGHRS; CDR2 reads YFSETQ. The DNA for the CDR3 is TGCGCCAGCGCCCGGAGGACCAGCCAAGAGACCCAGTACTTC. It specifies CASARRTSQETQYF.

DNA of the CDR3: TGTGCCAGCAGCTCATTAGCCTCGGGGTCTCGTAATTCACCCCTCCACTTT. It translates to CASSSLASGSRNSPLHF. The chain couples TRBV7-6 to TRBJ1-6; D unresolved. CDR3 size: 17 residues. The germline gives CDR1 SGHVS, CDR2 FNYEAQ. Trimming took off 4 bases at V and 6 bases at J, with 19 bases between the two ends.

The chain carries TRBV11-3 and TRBJ2-1; 10 positions match TRBD2. CDR3 size: 16 residues. V lost 6 bases and J lost 11; bases outside the gene matches: 16. CDR1 is SGHNT and CDR2 is YENEEA in the germline V gene. The DNA of the CDR3 is TGTGCCAGCAGGCAGTCAGGACTAGCGGTTATCAGCAAGCAGTTCTTC. This codes for CASRQSGLAVISKQFF. Together with reference TRBV11-3 and TRBJ2-1, the CDR3 gives the full variable domain: EAGVVQSPRYKIIEKKQPVAFWCNPISGHNTLYWYLQNLGQGPELLIRYENEEAVDDSQLPKDRFSAERLKGVDSTLKIQPAELGDSAVYLCASRQSGLAVISKQFFGPGTRLTVL.

The chain couples TRBV3-1 (or the pseudogene TRBV3-2) to TRBJ2-3; 14 nucleotides align to TRBD2. The V gene's germline CDR1 is LGHDT and CDR2 YNNKEL (reference sequence). The trim removed 4 bases at V and 5 bases at J, leaving 8 bases unmatched. The CDR3 loop spans 17 amino acids. The CDR3 DNA reads as TGTGCCAGCAGCCGCCTAGGGACTAGCGGGGGAGGAGATACGCAGTATTTT. As protein: CASSRLGTSGGGDTQYF.

The chain couples TRBV7-9 to TRBJ1-2, with a weak D call TRBD1 (5 bases). Trimming took off 3 bases at V and 7 bases at J, with 12 bases between the two ends. The CDR3 covers 13 residues. Per the germline V gene, CDR1 is SEHNR and CDR2 is FQNEAQ (reference sequence). Here the CDR3 reads CASSFSNRGGYTF. The CDR3, as DNA: TGTGCCAGCAGCTTCTCCAATAGGGGTGGCTACACCTTC. Full variable domain (outside the CDR3, taken from reference TRBV7-9 and TRBJ1-2): DTGVSQNPRHKITKRGQNVTFRCDPISEHNRLYWYRQTLGQGPEFLTYFQNEAQLEKSRLLSDRFSAERPKGSFSTLEIQRTEQGDSAMYLCASSFSNRGGYTFGSGTRLTVV.

This clone was counted only a few times. This rearrangement joins TRBV14 to TRBJ1-1, with D perhaps matching TRBD1 (5 bases). Trimming shortened V by 0 bases and J by 0 bases, and 11 bases separated the two germline ends. Germline CDR1 is SGHDN and CDR2 is FVKESK. The CDR3 length is 16 residues. The CDR3 sequence: CASSQDLGRVNTEAFF. The CDR3 region has the DNA TGTGCCAGCAGCCAAGATCTGGGCAGGGTGAACACTGAAGCTTTCTTT.

This clone showed up just once. V is TRBV4-1 and J is TRBJ2-1; a weak D match, TRBD2 (6 bases). The CDR3 runs to 15 residues. V dropped 4 bases and J dropped 7 bases, with 17 bases sitting between them. Germline CDR1 and CDR2: MGHRA and YSYEKL. This chain's CDR3 is CASSPRDWTTNEQFF. The CDR3 nucleotides read TGCGCCAGCAGCCCCCGGGACTGGACGACAAATGAGCAGTTCTTC.

The chain has TRBV3-1 (or the pseudogene TRBV3-2) and TRBJ1-1; possibly TRBD1 for D (6 bases). This CDR3 has 14 residues. The germline gives CDR1 LGHDT, CDR2 YNNKEL (reference sequence). Trimming took 0 bases from V and 5 from J, leaving 10 bases between them. DNA of the CDR3: TGTGCCAGCAGCCAAGAGGGGGCGATAACTGAAGCTTTCTTT. It yields the protein CASSQEGAITEAFF.

The chain has TRBV2 and TRBJ2-1; the match to TRBD2 covers 7 bases. CDR3 size: 12 residues. Germline CDR1 and CDR2: SNHLY and FYNNEI. The J segment lost 7 bases and the V segment lost 3 bases, leaving 0 bases of the junction unmatched. The CDR3 is CASSEGGNEQFF. For the CDR3, the DNA is TGTGCCAGCAGTGAGGGGGGGAATGAGCAGTTCTTC.

The V and J genes are TRBV6-5 and TRBJ2-7; D is possibly TRBD2 (5 bases). Germline CDR1 is MNHEY and CDR2 is SVGAGI. The CDR3 is 15 residues long. V gave up 6 bases and J gave up 2 bases, with 17 bases separating them. The CDR3 here is CASSLLVGRPYEQYF. DNA of the CDR3: TGTGCCAGCAGCCTGTTAGTAGGGAGACCCTACGAGCAGTACTTC.

The chain is built from TRBV5-1 and TRBJ1-4; TRBD1 aligns across 10 bases. The CDR3 extends over 15 amino acids. Germline lookup yields CDR1 SGHRS and CDR2 YFSETQ. V was clipped by 4 bases and J by 6 bases; unmatched bases: 6. The CDR3 loop reads CASSQAGTGDEKLFF. CDR3 DNA: TGCGCCAGCAGCCAGGCAGGGACAGGGGATGAAAAACTGTTTTTT.

This chain connects TRBV10-1 to TRBJ2-3; D gene ambiguous. The V gene's germline CDR1 is WNHNN and CDR2 SYGVQD (reference sequence). The CDR3 runs 14 residues. V dropped 2 bases and J dropped 2 bases, with 8 bases sitting between them. For the CDR3, the DNA is TGCGCCAGCAGTGAGAACAGATTCACAGATACGCAGTATTTT. Protein sequence: CASSENRFTDTQYF.

CDR3 sequence (DNA): TGCGCCAGCAGGGCCGGGACAGGGGACGGTTACGAGCAGTACTTC. Amino acid sequence: CASRAGTGDGYEQYF. J is TRBJ2-7 and V is TRBV10-2; 10 bases line up with TRBD1. V lost 6 bases, J lost 4 bases, and 9 bases stayed unmatched. The CDR3 is 15 amino acids. In germline, CDR1 is WSHSY, CDR2 SAAADI.

The chain joins TRBV27 to TRBJ2-2; 7 bases are a match to TRBD1. The CDR3 totals 14 residues. The junction had 6 bases not matched to a gene; V was cut back by 7 bases and J by 4 bases. Germline V gene lookup returns CDR1 MNHEY and CDR2 SMNVEV (reference sequence). CDR3 DNA sequence: TGTGCCAGCATTAGACAGGGATCCACCGGGGAGCTGTTTTTT. It is translated as CASIRQGSTGELFF.

The chain couples TRBV7-9 to TRBJ1-2; maybe TRBD1 (6 bases). V was shortened by 5 bases and J by 8 bases, with 15 bases between the two germline ends. Germline V gene lookup returns CDR1 SEHNR and CDR2 FQNEAQ (reference sequence). This CDR3 spans 13 amino acids. The CDR3 loop reads CASSPDSRLGYTF. In DNA, the CDR3 is TGTGCCAGCAGCCCGGACAGCCGCTTGGGCTACACCTTC.